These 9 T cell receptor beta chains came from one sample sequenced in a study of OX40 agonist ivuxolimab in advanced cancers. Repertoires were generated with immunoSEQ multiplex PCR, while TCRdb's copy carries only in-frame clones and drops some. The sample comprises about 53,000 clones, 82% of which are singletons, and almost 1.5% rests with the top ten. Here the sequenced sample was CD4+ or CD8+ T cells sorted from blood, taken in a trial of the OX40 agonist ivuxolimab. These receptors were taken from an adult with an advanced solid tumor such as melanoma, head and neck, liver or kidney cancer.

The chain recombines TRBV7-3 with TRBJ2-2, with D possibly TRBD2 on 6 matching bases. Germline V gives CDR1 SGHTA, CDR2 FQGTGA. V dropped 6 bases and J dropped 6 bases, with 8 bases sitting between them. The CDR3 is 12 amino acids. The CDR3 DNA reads TGTGCCAGCAGGCGGGAAGCCGGGGAGCTGTTTTTT. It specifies CASRREAGELFF.

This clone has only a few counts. The CDR3 DNA sequence: TGTGCCAGCAGTGGTCGCAGGGGAAGTGAAGCTTTCTTT. Its protein product is CASSGRRGSEAFF. The chain has TRBV6-5 and TRBJ1-1; maybe TRBD1 (6 bases). Germline CDR1 MNHEY, CDR2 SVGAGI. The CDR3 length is 13 residues. V was trimmed by 5 bases and J by 7 bases, leaving 14 bases between them.

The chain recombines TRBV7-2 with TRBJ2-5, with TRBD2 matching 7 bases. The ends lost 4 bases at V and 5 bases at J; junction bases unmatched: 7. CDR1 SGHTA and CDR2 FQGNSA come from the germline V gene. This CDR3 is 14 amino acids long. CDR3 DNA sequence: TGTGCCAGCAGCTGGAGCGGGGAGCGGGAGACCCAGTACTTC. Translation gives CASSWSGERETQYF.

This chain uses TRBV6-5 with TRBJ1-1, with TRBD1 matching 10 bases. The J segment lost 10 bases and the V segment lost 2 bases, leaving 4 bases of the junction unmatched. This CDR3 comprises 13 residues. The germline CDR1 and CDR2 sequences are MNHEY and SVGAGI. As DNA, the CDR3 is TGTGCCAGCAGTTACACCGGGACAGGGGTAGCTTTCTTT. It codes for CASSYTGTGVAFF.

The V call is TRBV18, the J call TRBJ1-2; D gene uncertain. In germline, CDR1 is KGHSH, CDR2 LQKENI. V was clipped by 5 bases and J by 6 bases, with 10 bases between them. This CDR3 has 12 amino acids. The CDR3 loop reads CASSSAGHGYTF. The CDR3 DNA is TGTGCCAGCTCATCGGCGGGCCATGGCTACACCTTC.

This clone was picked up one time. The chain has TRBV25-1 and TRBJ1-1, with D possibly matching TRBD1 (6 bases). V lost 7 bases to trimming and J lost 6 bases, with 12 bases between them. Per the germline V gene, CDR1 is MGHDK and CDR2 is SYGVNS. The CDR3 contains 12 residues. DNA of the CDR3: TGTGCCAGCACCCCTACAGGGTCTGAAGCTTTCTTT. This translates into CASTPTGSEAFF.

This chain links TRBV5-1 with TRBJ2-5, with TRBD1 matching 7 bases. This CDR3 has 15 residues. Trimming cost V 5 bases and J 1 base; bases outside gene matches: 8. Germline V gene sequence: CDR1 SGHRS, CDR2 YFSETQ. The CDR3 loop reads CASRFFTGVQETQYF. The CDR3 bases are TGCGCCAGCAGATTTTTCACAGGGGTCCAAGAGACCCAGTACTTC.

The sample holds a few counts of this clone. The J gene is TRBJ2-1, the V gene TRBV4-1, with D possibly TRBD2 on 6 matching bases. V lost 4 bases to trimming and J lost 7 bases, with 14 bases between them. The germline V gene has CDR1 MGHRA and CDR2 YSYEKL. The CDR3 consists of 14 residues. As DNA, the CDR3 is TGCGCCAGCAGCCGGGACCCGACTAGGAATGAGCAGTTCTTC. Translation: CASSRDPTRNEQFF.

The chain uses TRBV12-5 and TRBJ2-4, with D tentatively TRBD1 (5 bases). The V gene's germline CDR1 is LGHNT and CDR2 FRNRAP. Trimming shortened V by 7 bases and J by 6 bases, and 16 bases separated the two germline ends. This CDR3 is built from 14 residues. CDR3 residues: CASASSGLLNIQYF. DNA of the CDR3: TGTGCTAGTGCCTCATCAGGGCTACTAAACATTCAGTACTTC.